The present entry profiles one T cell receptor (beta chain) with its context. This clone occurred a few times. This clone's antigen is unknown. No quality values exist for individual bases; no much larger clone is one base distant. Other nucleotide sequences in the sample specify the same CDR3. This entry is derived from a study of CD8+ T cells in alopecia areata (dated by TCRdb to 2017 to 2018). Study-wide context: Treated patients were enrolled in an open-label pilot trial of oral tofacitinib at 5 to 10 mg twice daily for moderate-to-severe alopecia areata. Patients on tofacitinib were biopsied at baseline and after 4 and 24 weeks of treatment, and several of the patients also had a later scalp biopsy. For the treated patients, the SALT score, which quantifies what percentage of scalp surface area is affected, served as the measure of disease severity. Human TCRbeta sequencing covered scalp tissue and sorted CD4+ and CD8+ peripheral blood T cells from patchy and totalis/universalis alopecia areata patients and healthy controls. immunoSEQ multiplex PCR using 35 Vbeta forward primers and 13 Jbeta reverse primers was used to amplify TCRbeta CDR3 regions. Scalp clonality was compared among normal scalp (n=4), patchy alopecia areata scalp (n=8), and alopecia totalis/universalis scalp (n=8). The RNA source kit depended on sample type: the PAXgene miRNA kit for fixed scalp, the miRNeasy kit for PBMCs, and the RNeasy kit for mouse skin. In both human patients and the C3H/HeJ mouse model, the study applied high-throughput TCRbeta sequencing to look at T cell clonal expansion in alopecia areata. Tofacitinib was administered for 6 to 18 months, and 6 months of follow-up off drug were then conducted to assess delayed response and recurrence. Study-wide conclusions, independent of this receptor: Many expanded lesional clones were found to persist in scalp and blood during tofacitinib treatment, and relapse after treatment cessation may be partly explained by this persistence. Unlike mouse skin, where gammadelta T cells dominate, normal human skin contains resident alphabeta T cells that get sequenced too, which complicates analysis of the scalp TCR repertoire. Tofacitinib significantly decreased scalp clonality and the number of expanded CD8+ clones among the top 100 scalp clones. Shared TCR sequences between patients were less evident than in mice, which may be partly attributable to HLA diversity in the patient population. Lesional scalp, especially in alopecia totalis/universalis, showed higher clonality and more expanded CD8+ clones than normal scalp, suggesting antigenic drive. Because the treated cohort was small and included a single nonresponder, larger studies are needed to assess links between baseline CD8+ expansion and response.

According to the study, the label for this sample's treatment or condition signals: oral pan-JAK inhibitor, 5-10 mg twice daily. From alopecia areata patients, peripheral blood was collected along with lesional scalp punch biopsies. After PBMCs were isolated by density centrifugation and stained for CD3, CD4 and CD8, a FACSAria was used to sort CD4+ and CD8+ T cells. From the cysteine through the phenylalanine, the CDR3 covers 13 amino acids. Only the CDR3 region is kept as DNA, spanning 39 bases read in frame from base 1. From a lookup of the germline V gene, CDR1 and CDR2 are SGHRS and YFSETQ. Deletion took 4 bases off V and 0 bases off J, with a span of 7 bases between the germline ends. Libraries were prepared through the immunoSEQ multiplex PCR assay. RNA was extracted from all samples and reverse transcribed into cDNA, which served as template for TCR sequencing. First-strand cDNA was synthesized using SuperScript III with a 2:1 mix of oligo-dT and random hexamers. A synthetic immune receptor repertoire was used to measure amplification bias, and any remaining bias was corrected computationally. The original pipeline was this. After raw reads were preprocessed to remove errors, the CDR3 was defined following IMGT conventions as running from the conserved cysteine to phenylalanine. Clonality was computed as 1 minus the Shannon entropy, with the entropy normalized by log2 of the number of productive unique TCRs. Whether scalp clones were CD4 or CD8 was inferred by matching scalp TCRbeta sequences against CD4 and CD8 repertoires sorted from blood. TCRdb took over this immuneACCESS table, retaining in-frame rearrangements with V and J assigned. Such tables are incomplete; in checked studies, under half of the missing clones stem from an unresolved V gene, and the remainder is unexplained. V and J calls and clone size are copied from that table; D and trimming were computed from the DNA. A total of approximately 180,000 clones appear in this sample, approximately 52% of them only once. Of the sample, 16% is held by the ten largest clones.

This clonotype was obtained from a human donor with alopecia areata. The sequence joins TRBV5-1 to TRBJ1-1, with the D gene uncertain. This specimen consisted of CD4+ T cells sorted from blood, obtained between weeks 55 and 65, from a patient treated with tofacitinib. For the CDR3, the sequence is CASSLGLNTEAFF. The DNA sequence reads TGCGCCAGCAGCCTCGGCCTGAACACTGAAGCTTTCTTT.